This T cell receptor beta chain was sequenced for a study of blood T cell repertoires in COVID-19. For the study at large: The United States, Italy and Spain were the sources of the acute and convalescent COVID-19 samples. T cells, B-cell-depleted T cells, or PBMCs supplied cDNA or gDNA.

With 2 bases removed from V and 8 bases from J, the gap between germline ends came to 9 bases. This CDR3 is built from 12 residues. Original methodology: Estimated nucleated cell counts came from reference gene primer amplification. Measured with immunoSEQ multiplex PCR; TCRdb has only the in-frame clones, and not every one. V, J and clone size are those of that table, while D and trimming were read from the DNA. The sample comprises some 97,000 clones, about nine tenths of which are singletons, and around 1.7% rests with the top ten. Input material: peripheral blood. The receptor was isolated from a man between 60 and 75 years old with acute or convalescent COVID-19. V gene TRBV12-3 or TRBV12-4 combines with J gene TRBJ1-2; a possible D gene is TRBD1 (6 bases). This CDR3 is CASSLPDSGYTF. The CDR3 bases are TGTGCCAGCAGTTTACCGGACAGCGGCTACACCTTC.